Listed here is a single T cell receptor beta chain. Its antigen is currently unknown. Stimulation used 7.5 to 10 ug/mL lysate from CMV-infected fibroblasts. Sorted nonresponding memory CD4+ T cells were CD40L-negative, CD69-negative, CD45RO-high. The libraries were made with immunoSEQ version 4 in survey mode. The method was immunoSEQ multiplex PCR; TCRdb's version includes in-frame clones alone and lacks a portion of them. The table has approximately 31,000 clones, roughly 80% seen once. CDR1 is LGHNA, CDR2 YSLEER, per germline. Trimming cost V 4 bases and J 4 bases; bases outside gene matches: 3. This CDR3 contains 14 residues. These data are taken from a study of persistence of HIV-infected CD4 T cells. Study-wide findings and caveats: Within sorted populations, more oligoclonal TCRs accompanied more oligoclonal proviruses.

This chain uses TRBV4-3 with TRBJ2-3; 9 bases fit TRBD1. This TCR derives from an adult man with HIV who was CMV-seropositive. Sequencing used CD4+ T cells sorted from PBMCs after 18-hour stimulation, obtained from a patient who received antiretroviral therapy. Written as DNA, the CDR3 is TGCGCCAGCAGCCGGACAGGGGTAGCAGATACGCAGTATTTT. It yields the protein CASSRTGVADTQYF.